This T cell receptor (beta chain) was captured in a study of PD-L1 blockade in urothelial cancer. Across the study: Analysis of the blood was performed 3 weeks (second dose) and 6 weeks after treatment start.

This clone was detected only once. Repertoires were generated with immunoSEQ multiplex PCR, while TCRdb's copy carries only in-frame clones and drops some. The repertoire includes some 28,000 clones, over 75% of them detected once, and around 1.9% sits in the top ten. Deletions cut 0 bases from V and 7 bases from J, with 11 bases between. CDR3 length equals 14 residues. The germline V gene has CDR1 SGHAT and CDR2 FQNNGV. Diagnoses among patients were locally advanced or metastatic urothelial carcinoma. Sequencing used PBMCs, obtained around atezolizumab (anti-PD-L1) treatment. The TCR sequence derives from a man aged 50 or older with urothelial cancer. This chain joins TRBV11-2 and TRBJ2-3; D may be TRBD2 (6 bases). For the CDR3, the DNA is TGTGCCAGCAGCTTAGATGAGGGACTGTATACGCAGTATTTT. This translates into CASSLDEGLYTQYF.